This is a list of T cell receptor beta chains from one sample in a study of PD-1 blockade in classical Hodgkin lymphoma. Here immunoSEQ multiplex PCR was the method, and the copy in TCRdb shows in-frame clones only, minus some. The sample includes around 34,000 clones, less than 85% seen only once; the top ten take around 17%. The specimen was peripheral blood mononuclear cells (PBMCs), collected before the second cycle of nivolumab. These receptors all stem from a human donor with classical Hodgkin lymphoma. Both conserved end residues are part of each CDR3. The order of the fields is clone size, V gene, D gene, J gene, CDR3 DNA, CDR3 protein. D genes are given only for firm matches. Size values are once, few and many counts, or a class for expanded clones, and some rows have none.

.	TRBV7-2	.	TRBJ2-7	TGTGCCAGCAGCTTAGACTTTAACTACGAGCAGTACTTC	CASSLDFNYEQYF
.	TRBV9	TRBD1	TRBJ2-1	TGTGCCAGCCAGGGGGATAACTACAATGAGCAGTTCTTC	CASQGDNYNEQFF
.	TRBV9	TRBD2	TRBJ2-1	TGTGCCAGCAGCGTAGTAGCGGGGTTCTCCTACAATGAGCAGTTCTTC	CASSVVAGFSYNEQFF
.	TRBV7-9	.	TRBJ2-3	TGTGCCAGCAGCCCCTGGGGTGCGTGGGATACGCAGTATTTT	CASSPWGAWDTQYF
.	TRBV2	.	TRBJ2-5	TGTGCCAGCAGTGAGGAACGTGGAACCCAGTACTTC	CASSEERGTQYF
.	TRBV5-1	.	TRBJ1-2	TGCGCCAGCAGCTTAGTCCCAGGGGAATTGGGCTACACCTTC	CASSLVPGELGYTF
.	TRBV27	.	TRBJ2-1	TGTGCCAGCAGTTTATTCCCGGGGAGCTCCTACAATGAGCAGTTCTTC	CASSLFPGSSYNEQFF
.	TRBV7-8	TRBD1	TRBJ2-7	TGTGCCAGCAGCTCGACAGGGGAATGGACCTACGAGCAGTACTTC	CASSSTGEWTYEQYF
.	TRBV6-5	.	TRBJ2-7	TGTGCCAGCACCCCCGGAGGGGGCGCAACCTACGAGCAGTACTTC	CASTPGGGATYEQYF
.	TRBV5-1	TRBD1	TRBJ1-3	TGCGCCAGCAGCGGCGGGACAGGCCGGACCATATATTTT	CASSGGTGRTIYF
.	TRBV9	TRBD2	TRBJ2-3	TGTGCCAGCACTAGCGGGGGGGCCTGGGATACGCAGTATTTT	CASTSGGAWDTQYF
.	TRBV11-2	.	TRBJ2-1	TGTGCCAGCAGTCTTACTCTGAGCTCCTACAATGAGCAGTTCTTC	CASSLTLSSYNEQFF
few	TRBV21-1	.	TRBJ1-6	TGTGCCAGCAACCAACCGGGACAGTCTGAGAATTCACCCCTCCACTTT	CASNQPGQSENSPLHF
.	TRBV5-4	.	TRBJ2-5	TGCGCCAGCAGCCAAGTATTTTCCCCCTTCGTATTCGAAGAGACCCAGTACTTC	CASSQVFSPFVFEETQYF
.	TRBV2	.	TRBJ1-3	TGTGCCGGCCAGGGGAACGGAGGAAACACCATATATTTT	CAGQGNGGNTIYF
few	TRBV6-1	.	TRBJ1-1	TGTGCCAGCAGTGAAGGGACGATTAGATCTGAAGCTTTCTTT	CASSEGTIRSEAFF
.	TRBV5-4	.	TRBJ2-7	TGTGCCAGCAGCACGAGGACTACCGTGGAGAACGAGCAGTACTTC	CASSTRTTVENEQYF
.	TRBV9	TRBD1	TRBJ1-4	TGTGCCAGCAGCCCCGACAGGGCCTGGGATGAAAAACTGTTTTTT	CASSPDRAWDEKLFF
.	TRBV5-6	.	TRBJ1-2	TGTGCCAGCAGCTTTTGGACCGTTGGCTACACCTTC	CASSFWTVGYTF
.	TRBV29-1	.	TRBJ2-3	TGCAGCGGTGAGATCAATACGCAGTATTTT	CSGEINTQYF
.	TRBV5-6	.	TRBJ1-5	TGTGCCAGCAGTCGGGACCCACATCAGCCCCAGCATTTT	CASSRDPHQPQHF
.	TRBV6-1	TRBD1	TRBJ1-2	TGTGCCAGCATTCTCCGGGACAGGGGAGCCTATGGCTACACCTTC	CASILRDRGAYGYTF
once	TRBV11-2	.	TRBJ1-1	TGTGCCAGCAGCTTAGAAAGGACACCGAACACTGAAGCTTTCTTT	CASSLERTPNTEAFF
few	TRBV6-6	.	TRBJ1-3	TGTGCCAGCGGGAGGGGACCAAACTCTGGAAACACCATATATTTT	CASGRGPNSGNTIYF
.	TRBV7-9	TRBD1	TRBJ1-3	TGTGCCAGCAGCCAACAGGGGAACTCTGGAAACACCATATATTTT	CASSQQGNSGNTIYF
.	TRBV30	TRBD2	TRBJ2-2	TGTGCCTGGAGTCCGGGGGGGGCCACCGGGGAGCTGTTTTTT	CAWSPGGATGELFF
.	TRBV6-1	.	TRBJ1-5	TGTGCCAGCAGTGAAGTTGGAGGGGTCGGGCAGCCCCAGCATTTT	CASSEVGGVGQPQHF
.	TRBV7-2	.	TRBJ2-5	TGTGCCAGCAGCTTCCGGACTGCTCAAGAGACCCAGTACTTC	CASSFRTAQETQYF
.	TRBV7-9	TRBD1	TRBJ2-5	TGTGCCAGCAGCTCCGGGACAGGGAGAGAGACCCAGTACTTC	CASSSGTGRETQYF
.	TRBV2	TRBD1	TRBJ2-1	TGTGCCAGCAAACAGGGGCCCAACAATGAGCAGTTCTTC	CASKQGPNNEQFF
.	TRBV5-4	TRBD2	TRBJ2-2	TGTGCCAGCAGCCCAGGGACTAGCGGGGTCCTCCACGGGGAGCTGTTTTTT	CASSPGTSGVLHGELFF
.	TRBV5-5	.	TRBJ1-1	TGTGCCAGCAGCTTGGTTGGAGGAGGAAACACTGAAGCTTTCTTT	CASSLVGGGNTEAFF
.	TRBV10-1	.	TRBJ2-5	TGCGCCAGCAGTGAAGGGGGAACTGGGGGCGAGACCCAGTACTTC	CASSEGGTGGETQYF